This T cell receptor beta chain was sequenced for a study of cytomegalovirus exposure and HLA in healthy donors. Findings of the study overall: Later, TCR association rates were found to vary by HLA locus, highest for DRB1 and lowest for HLA-C. Researchers reported in a later analysis that common viral pathogens appeared linked to several top clusters. What was likely a sequencing artifact was a cluster of highly shared sequence variants.

Germline V gene lookup returns CDR1 SGHTA and CDR2 FQGTGA. The trim removed 7 bases at V and 5 bases at J, leaving 11 bases unmatched. The CDR3 is made up of 16 amino acids. In the case of this clone: What it binds is not known.

Vbeta (60) and Jbeta (13) primers were used in the PCR. Produced via immunoSEQ multiplex PCR; TCRdb's table is partial and in-frame only. The sample contains approximately 120,000 clones, approximately 80% of which appear only once. V is TRBV7-3 and J is TRBJ1-5; 10 nucleotides match TRBD1. This TCR came from a middle-aged man in good health and CMV-seronegative. The specimen sequenced was PBMCs. The CDR3 region is CASTFRRTGGDQPQHF. The CDR3 nucleotides read TGTGCCAGCACCTTTAGGAGGACAGGGGGGGATCAGCCCCAGCATTTT. Combining the CDR3 with reference TRBV7-3 and TRBJ1-5 gives the whole variable domain GAGVSQTPSNKVTEKGKYVELRCDPISGHTALYWYRQSLGQGPEFLIYFQGTGAADDSGLPNDRFFAVRPEGSVSTLKIQRTERGDSAVYLCASTFRRTGGDQPQHFGDGTRLSIL.